The clone carrying this T cell receptor (beta chain) appeared many times. Unsorted whole blood supplied the RNA, and germline DNA was extracted too. The investigators made TCR beta cDNA from about 510 ng total RNA, using a constant-region primer. Researchers made the TCR beta libraries by running three nested multiplex PCR rounds with slightly modified ARM-PCR. The first two PCR rounds used TRBV1-TRBV30 primers with a Cbeta primer, around 10 cycles each. Using its own MiXCR run on the multiplex PCR reads, TCRdb lists one record per CDR3 protein. The sample holds about 350,000 distinct CDR3 sequences, 65% seen once. The sample is drawn from a study of tumor-infiltrating lymphocytes in primary liver carcinoma. Turning to the study itself: Subjects consisted of male and female patients aged 30 to 69 years. Tumors were staged T1-T3 N0M0 and measured roughly 4.2 to 10 cm across.

V was cut by 7 bases and J by 6 bases, with 10 bases left in between. The CDR3 extends over 13 amino acids. Germline V gives CDR1 MNHEY, CDR2 SVGAGI. This TCR derives from a man aged 40-55 years with primary liver carcinoma and hepatitis B virus infection. The sequencing sample was made of peripheral blood. The chain has TRBV6-5 and TRBJ1-6, with D uncertain. The CDR3 protein is CASKREINSPLHF. In DNA form, the CDR3 reads TGTGCCAGCAAGAGGGAAATTAATTCACCCCTCCACTTT.